Shown below are 13 T cell receptor beta chains from a single sample sequenced in a study of shared clonotypes between healthy human individuals. Only in-frame clones appear in the TCRdb table, and some are missing; sequencing was by immunoSEQ multiplex PCR. This table has 1.6 million or so clones, approximately 98.5% appearing once. The material sequenced was naive CD4+ T cells sorted from blood. Subset meaning: CD45RA+ positively selected. Source of these receptors: a man in his thirties or forties in good health.

The chain links TRBV15 to TRBJ2-1; 12 bases match TRBD2. This CDR3 spans 16 amino acids. The V and J ends lost 2 bases and 3 bases, in that order; junction bases with no gene match: 2. CDR1 LNHNV and CDR2 YYDKDF come from the germline V gene (reference sequence). The CDR3 reads CATSRRLAGDYNEQFF. The CDR3 DNA reads TGTGCCACCAGCAGAAGACTAGCGGGGGACTACAATGAGCAGTTCTTC.

The V and J genes are TRBV19 and TRBJ2-3; 12 bases line up with TRBD2. CDR1 LNHDA and CDR2 SQIVND come from the germline V gene (reference sequence). The V and J ends lost 7 bases and 2 bases, in that order; junction bases with no gene match: 10. The CDR3 consists of 17 residues. CDR3 loop: CASTTRTSGIATDTQYF. CDR3 in DNA: TGTGCCAGTACCACCAGGACTAGCGGGATTGCCACAGATACGCAGTATTTT.

This rearrangement joins TRBV6-5 to TRBJ1-5; 7 bases agree with TRBD1. The germline V gene encodes CDR1 MNHEY and CDR2 SVGAGI. This CDR3 contains 16 residues. J gave up 2 bases and V 4 bases, and 8 bases lay outside the gene matches. This CDR3 is CASSSLKGAGNQPQHF. As DNA, the CDR3 is TGTGCCAGCAGTTCCCTAAAGGGGGCTGGCAATCAGCCCCAGCATTTT.

The chain employs TRBV4-1 and TRBJ1-4; maybe TRBD1 (5 bases). This CDR3 has 15 residues. Germline CDR1 reads MGHRA; CDR2 reads YSYEKL. Trimming stripped 1 base from V and 8 bases from J, with 14 bases between. DNA for the CDR3: TGCGCCAGCAGCCAAGGCGGCGGGGCGGACGAAAAACTGTTTTTT. Amino acids: CASSQGGGADEKLFF.

The genes are TRBV6-1 and TRBJ2-7, with TRBD1 matching over 9 bases. J lost 3 bases, V lost 0 bases, and 3 bases had no gene match. CDR3 size: 15 residues. Germline loops: CDR1 MNHNS, CDR2 SASEGT. The CDR3 DNA follows: TGTGCCAGCAGTGAAGCAGACAGGGGGTTCTACGAGCAGTACTTC. Translating it yields CASSEADRGFYEQYF.

V usage is TRBV2 and J usage is TRBJ2-7; the match to TRBD1 covers 9 bases. Germline lookup yields CDR1 SNHLY and CDR2 FYNNEI. J gave up 5 bases and V 5 bases, and 4 bases lay outside the gene matches. The CDR3 loop spans 13 amino acids. CDR3: CASSWDREDEQYF. In DNA, the CDR3 is TGTGCCAGCAGTTGGGACAGGGAGGACGAGCAGTACTTC.

CDR3: CAIRPGPTSYEQYF. The CDR3 coding sequence is TGTGCCATCAGACCGGGACCCACGTCCTACGAGCAGTACTTC. V usage is TRBV10-3 and J usage is TRBJ2-7; either TRBD1 or TRBD2 may fit D (5 bases each). Germline CDR1 ENHRY, CDR2 SYGVKD. The CDR3 is 14 residues long. V was shortened by 6 bases and J by 1 base, with 13 bases between the two germline ends.

The J gene is TRBJ2-5, the V gene TRBV29-1; no firm D call. The CDR3 spans 18 residues. Trimming cost V 1 base and J 1 base, with 22 bases left between them. Looked up from germline, CDR1 is SQVTM and CDR2 is ANQGSEA. The CDR3 DNA follows: TGCAGCGTTGAAGGATGGGAAACCGTCCCCACTTTCCAAGAGACCCAGTACTTC. Its translation is CSVEGWETVPTFQETQYF.

The rearrangement joins TRBV28 to TRBJ2-2; D gene unclear. In germline, CDR1 is MDHEN, CDR2 SYDVKM. There are 17 residues in the CDR3. Trimming removed 8 bases at V and 2 bases at J, with 21 bases between. The CDR3 here is CASRLANPQLNTGELFF. The DNA for the CDR3 is TGTGCCAGCCGCCTCGCAAATCCACAACTAAACACCGGGGAGCTGTTTTTT.

The J gene is TRBJ2-1, the V gene TRBV29-1; the D gene is possibly TRBD2 (5 bases). CDR3 length: 13 residues. Trimming took 1 base from V and 6 from J, leaving 10 bases between them. CDR1 is SQVTM, CDR2 ANQGSEA, per germline. In DNA form, the CDR3 reads TGCAGCGTTGAAGGTGACTACAGCAATGAGCAGTTCTTC. This codes for CSVEGDYSNEQFF.

This chain joins TRBV25-1 and TRBJ2-3; 12 nucleotides match TRBD2. This CDR3 has 16 amino acids. From germline, CDR1 is MGHDK and CDR2 SYGVNS. Trimming removed 6 bases from V and 0 bases from J; junction bases left unmatched: 4. This CDR3 reads CASSPTSGSSTDTQYF. In nucleotides, the CDR3 is TGTGCCAGCAGCCCGACTAGCGGGAGCAGCACAGATACGCAGTATTTT.

The chain uses TRBV28 and TRBJ2-7, with D hard to call. This CDR3 has 13 residues. V gave up 3 bases and J gave up 7 bases, with 13 bases separating them. Per the germline V gene, CDR1 is MDHEN and CDR2 is SYDVKM. This chain's CDR3 is CASSLLGPGEQYF. The DNA for the CDR3 is TGTGCCAGCAGTTTGTTAGGGCCTGGGGAGCAGTACTTC. Full variable domain (outside the CDR3, taken from reference TRBV28 and TRBJ2-7): DVKVTQSSRYLVKRTGEKVFLECVQDMDHENMFWYRQDPGLGLRLIYFSYDVKMKEKGDIPEGYSVSREKKERFSLILESASTNQTSMYLCASSLLGPGEQYFGPGTRLTVT.

Concerning this clone itself: Other nucleotide sequences in the sample specify the same CDR3. The chain combines TRBV29-1 with TRBJ2-1; tentatively, D is TRBD1 (5 bases). In germline, CDR1 is SQVTM, CDR2 ANQGSEA. V was clipped by 3 bases and J by 4 bases, with 7 bases between them. CDR3 length equals 12 residues. CDR3 protein: CSVDRGYNEQFF. The CDR3 DNA reads as TGCAGCGTTGATAGGGGTTACAATGAGCAGTTCTTC.